The 27 T cell receptor beta chains below all came from one sample that was sequenced in a study of shared T cell receptors in the human thymus. The table came from immunoSEQ multiplex PCR; TCRdb's copy has only in-frame clones and leaves some out. This table has 700,000 or so clones, approximately 85% appearing once. These data were likewise used in another study, on human thymus T cells.

The specimen sequenced was thymocytes. The receptors here all came from a girl under three years old with a congenital heart defect.

The chain employs TRBV9 and TRBJ1-3; D ambiguous. In germline, CDR1 is SGDLS, CDR2 YYNGEE. The CDR3 is 15 amino acids. The V end lost 4 bases, the J end lost 0 bases, and 11 bases lay between the germline ends. CDR3 in DNA: TGTGCCAGCAGCCCCACAAGATCCTCTGGAAACACCATATATTTT. Encoded protein: CASSPTRSSGNTIYF.

A single count supports this clone. The genes are TRBV5-4 and TRBJ2-7; D possibly corresponds to TRBD1 (6 bases). Germline V gives CDR1 SGHNT, CDR2 YYREEE (reference sequence). Trimming removed 7 bases at V and 3 bases at J, with 11 bases between. The CDR3 has 12 amino acids. CDR3 coding DNA: TGTGCCAGCGCAGGGGAGCGCTACGAGCAGTACTTC. As protein: CASAGERYEQYF.

This chain uses TRBV9 with TRBJ2-3; 9 bases fit TRBD2. Germline V CDR1 and CDR2: SGDLS, YYNGEE. The CDR3 spans 17 residues. Trimming removed 4 bases from V and 0 bases from J; junction bases left unmatched: 9. In DNA, the CDR3 is TGTGCCAGCAGCAGGGGCGGGGGGGCCAGAAGCACAGATACGCAGTATTTT. It codes for CASSRGGGARSTDTQYF.

The chain couples TRBV7-9 to TRBJ1-1; 7 nucleotides match TRBD1. Germline loops: CDR1 SEHNR, CDR2 FQNEAQ (reference sequence). The CDR3 extends over 11 amino acids. Trimming cost V 5 bases and J 11 bases; bases outside gene matches: 5. CDR3 amino acids: CASSNDRVAFF. The CDR3 DNA reads TGTGCCAGCAGCAACGACAGGGTTGCTTTCTTT.

The J gene is TRBJ1-1, the V gene TRBV15; possible D gene TRBD1, 5 bases. Trimming removed 0 bases from V and 0 bases from J, with 11 bases in between. Germline values: CDR1 LNHNV, CDR2 YYDKDF (reference sequence). This CDR3 spans 16 amino acids. Written as DNA, the CDR3 is TGTGCCACCAGCAGAGAGTCTGACAGAATGAACACTGAAGCTTTCTTT. Translation: CATSRESDRMNTEAFF.

The gene calls are TRBV6-1 and TRBJ1-1, with D perhaps matching TRBD1 (5 bases). The CDR3 contains 17 residues. The V gene lost 4 bases and the J gene lost 5 bases, with 23 bases spanning the gap. Germline V gene lookup returns CDR1 MNHNS and CDR2 SASEGT. CDR3 residues: CASSGLPTGTTKTEAFF. For the CDR3, the DNA is TGTGCCAGCAGTGGACTACCTACCGGGACTACAAAAACTGAAGCTTTCTTT.

V usage is TRBV2 and J usage is TRBJ2-1, with D possibly being TRBD2 (6 bases). The germline V gene has CDR1 SNHLY and CDR2 FYNNEI. The length of the CDR3 is 15 residues. V was clipped by 2 bases and J by 3 bases, with 11 bases between them. CDR3 amino acids: CASSEPGDFYNEQFF. As DNA, the CDR3 is TGTGCCAGCAGTGAACCCGGGGACTTCTACAATGAGCAGTTCTTC.

The rearrangement uses TRBV4-1 and TRBJ1-1; 10 bases are a match to TRBD1. Germline CDR1 MGHRA, CDR2 YSYEKL. This CDR3 has 19 residues. V dropped 1 base and J dropped 5; count of bases not matched to a gene: 16. CDR3 amino acids: CASSQVTGQGIVDWTEAFF. The CDR3 nucleotides are TGCGCCAGCAGCCAAGTGACGGGACAGGGGATCGTAGATTGGACTGAAGCTTTCTTT.

This sequence joins TRBV5-1 and TRBJ1-1; D gene ambiguous. Trimming removed 5 bases from V and 1 base from J, with 12 bases in between. Germline CDR1 and CDR2: SGHRS and YFSETQ. This CDR3 region has 14 residues. CDR3 in DNA: TGCGCCAGCAGGTCCACAGCAGAGAACACTGAAGCTTTCTTT. Encoded protein: CASRSTAENTEAFF.

This chain links TRBV27 with TRBJ2-7; unclear D gene. Germline CDR1 and CDR2: MNHEY and SMNVEV (reference sequence). V dropped 5 bases and J dropped 3 bases, with 11 bases sitting between them. There are 13 residues in the CDR3. CDR3 nucleotides: TGTGCCAGCAGTCAAGTTAGACACTACGAGCAGTACTTC. Its translation is CASSQVRHYEQYF.

The rearrangement uses TRBV15 and TRBJ1-1, with 7 bases aligning to TRBD1. The CDR3 is 16 residues long. The V gene's germline CDR1 is LNHNV and CDR2 YYDKDF (reference sequence). V was clipped by 3 bases and J by 3 bases; unmatched bases: 10. The CDR3 DNA follows: TGTGCCACCAGCAGTGACAGGGTAAGGGCTTACACTGAAGCTTTCTTT. Translating gives CATSSDRVRAYTEAFF.

The chain links TRBV6-5 to TRBJ1-2; no reliable D call. Trimming took 4 bases from V and 4 from J, leaving 7 bases between them. Per the germline V gene, CDR1 is MNHEY and CDR2 is SVGAGI. The CDR3 consists of 12 residues. The CDR3 spells CASSSYSYGYTF. The CDR3 bases are TGTGCCAGCAGTTCATACAGCTATGGCTACACCTTC.

The chain uses TRBV7-8 and TRBJ2-5, with 7 bases identical to TRBD2. The CDR3 loop spans 16 amino acids. CDR1 SGHVS and CDR2 FQNEAQ come from the germline V gene. V shed 5 bases and J 5 bases; nucleotides not matched to a gene: 14. CDR3 region: CASSLLKGLRGETQYF. DNA for the CDR3: TGTGCCAGCAGCCTATTGAAGGGACTACGCGGGGAGACCCAGTACTTC.

The chain employs TRBV9 and TRBJ2-5; 7 nucleotides match TRBD2. The J segment lost 6 bases and the V segment lost 2 bases, leaving 10 bases of the junction unmatched. The CDR3 consists of 15 residues. The germline V gene has CDR1 SGDLS and CDR2 YYNGEE. CDR3 region: CASSVHWGGGKTQYF. The CDR3 coding sequence is TGTGCCAGCAGCGTTCATTGGGGGGGAGGAAAGACCCAGTACTTC.

The gene calls are TRBV5-4 and TRBJ1-1; TRBD1 matches 7 bases. Unmatched junction bases numbered 8, after V lost 6 bases and J lost 0 bases. Per germline, CDR1 SGHNT and CDR2 YYREEE (reference sequence). The CDR3 covers 15 residues. The CDR3 DNA is TGTGCCAGCAACCCGAGGGGGACAGTGAACACTGAAGCTTTCTTT. Its protein is CASNPRGTVNTEAFF.

The gene calls are TRBV18 and TRBJ1-6; weak D call: TRBD1 (6 bases). Trimming stripped 5 bases from V and 2 bases from J, with 13 bases between. This CDR3 has 16 residues. CDR1 KGHSH and CDR2 LQKENI come from the germline V gene. This CDR3 reads CASSRRTDPYNSPLHF. The CDR3 DNA reads TGTGCCAGCTCAAGAAGGACAGACCCCTATAATTCACCCCTCCACTTT.

In this sample, this clone turned up once. The rearrangement joins TRBV6-5 to TRBJ1-3, with no clear D. Trimming took 6 bases from V and 4 from J, leaving 13 bases between them. CDR3 size: 14 residues. Germline V CDR1 and CDR2: MNHEY, SVGAGI. This CDR3 reads CASRSPGRGNTIYF. CDR3 nucleotide sequence: TGTGCCAGCAGGAGTCCTGGGAGGGGAAACACCATATATTTT.

This clone appeared a single time. V is TRBV18 and J is TRBJ1-2; D is perhaps TRBD1 (5 bases). Germline V gene sequence: CDR1 KGHSH, CDR2 LQKENI. V was trimmed by 6 bases and J by 3 bases, leaving 20 bases between them. CDR3 length equals 16 residues. CDR3 residues: CASSGLKWRRDYGYTF. The CDR3 bases are TGTGCCAGCTCGGGACTTAAGTGGCGGAGGGACTATGGCTACACCTTC.

The chain is built from TRBV27 and TRBJ1-3, with D perhaps matching TRBD1 (5 bases). The V end was cut by 0 bases, the J end by 4 bases, with 13 bases between. The CDR3 has 16 amino acids. CDR1 MNHEY and CDR2 SMNVEV come from the germline V gene (reference sequence). The CDR3 region has the DNA TGTGCCAGCAGTTTATCCCAGGGCGCGGAAGGAAACACCATATATTTT. Encoded protein: CASSLSQGAEGNTIYF.

The rearrangement uses TRBV27 and TRBJ1-5, with D uncertain. Germline V gene lookup returns CDR1 MNHEY and CDR2 SMNVEV (reference sequence). The V and J ends lost 2 bases and 1 base respectively, with 3 bases between them. The CDR3 runs to 13 residues. The CDR3 DNA sequence: TGTGCCAGCAGTTTAGGCAGCAATCAGCCCCAGCATTTT. It yields the protein CASSLGSNQPQHF.

The chain joins TRBV2 to TRBJ2-1; 12 bases map to TRBD2. The germline V gene has CDR1 SNHLY and CDR2 FYNNEI. The J segment lost 8 bases and the V segment lost 10 bases, leaving 9 bases of the junction unmatched. This CDR3 comprises 14 residues. CDR3 residues: CATLLAGGAYEQFF. The CDR3 DNA sequence: TGTGCCACCCTACTAGCGGGGGGCGCATATGAGCAGTTCTTC.

The gene calls are TRBV6-1 and TRBJ1-2; the D is unclear. Trimming shortened V by 6 bases and J by 8 bases, and 19 bases separated the two germline ends. CDR1 is MNHNS and CDR2 is SASEGT in the germline V gene. The CDR3 runs to 14 residues. CDR3 DNA sequence: TGTGCCAGCAGCGTCACTTACCTCCGCAGGGGCTACACCTTC. It specifies CASSVTYLRRGYTF.

The V and J genes are TRBV29-1 and TRBJ2-5, with TRBD2 identical over 7 bases. J lost 3 bases, V lost 4 bases, and 11 bases had no gene match. The germline V gene encodes CDR1 SQVTM and CDR2 ANQGSEA. This CDR3 contains 15 residues. In nucleotides, the CDR3 is TGCAGCGTTGCATCTGCGGGGAGGGAAAAAGAGACCCAGTACTTC. Its protein product is CSVASAGREKETQYF. The entire variable domain, with the rest obtained from reference TRBV29-1 and TRBJ2-5, is as follows: SAVISQKPSRDICQRGTSLTIQCQVDSQVTMMFWYRQQPGQSLTLIATANQGSEATYESGFVIDKFPISRPNLTFSTLTVSNMSPEDSSIYLCSVASAGREKETQYFGPGTRLLVL.

In this sample, this clone turned up a few times. The J gene is TRBJ1-2, the V gene TRBV6-1; 10 bases align to TRBD1. J lost 8 bases, V lost 6 bases, and 9 bases had no gene match. Germline CDR1 is MNHNS and CDR2 is SASEGT. CDR3 size: 14 residues. CDR3 loop: CASRAGQGPEGYTF. The CDR3 region has the DNA TGTGCCAGCAGGGCGGGACAGGGGCCTGAGGGCTACACCTTC.

The CDR3 protein is CASSQDPGTGQGEQYF. CDR3 bases: TGCGCCAGCAGCCAAGATCCCGGGACAGGGCAGGGAGAGCAGTACTTC. V is TRBV4-1 and J is TRBJ2-7; 9 bases align to TRBD1. Germline loops: CDR1 MGHRA, CDR2 YSYEKL. The ends lost 0 bases at V and 7 bases at J; junction bases unmatched: 10. This CDR3 region has 16 residues.

The V gene is TRBV18, the J gene TRBJ2-3; 7 bases line up with TRBD1. The germline gives CDR1 KGHSH, CDR2 LQKENI. After removal of 3 bases from V and 12 bases from J, the junction contained 9 bases not matched to a gene. The CDR3 runs to 13 residues. CDR3: CASSPETTGFQYF. The CDR3 DNA reads TGTGCCAGCTCACCGGAAACGACAGGGTTCCAGTATTTT.

The chain links TRBV11-2 to TRBJ1-2; a possible D gene is TRBD1 (5 bases). The CDR3 loop spans 16 amino acids. V lost 5 bases and J 8 bases, leaving 24 bases between the germline ends. The germline gives CDR1 SGHAT, CDR2 FQNNGV. The CDR3 DNA sequence: TGTGCCAGCAGCCCTAGAAGGACAAGCCCCCCGTTAGGCTACACCTTC. This encodes CASSPRRTSPPLGYTF.